A single sample is the source of the 20 T cell receptor beta chains below, sequenced in a study of blood T cell repertoires in COVID-19. Clones were read by immunoSEQ multiplex PCR, and TCRdb kept only the in-frame ones, dropping some. The sample has some 260,000 clones, about 90% seen once. Sequencing was carried out using peripheral blood. The source of these receptors is a woman aged 70-85 years with COVID-19, enrolled during active disease.

The genes are TRBV4-2 and TRBJ2-3; D is undetermined. The CDR3 is 13 amino acids. V lost 0 bases to trimming and J lost 7 bases, with 8 bases between them. The germline gives CDR1 LGHNA, CDR2 YNFKEQ. The CDR3 nucleotides are TGTGCCAGCAGCCAAGATCGGGTATATACGCAGTATTTT. Translating it yields CASSQDRVYTQYF.

The chain carries TRBV19 and TRBJ2-2, with 11 bases matching TRBD2. Germline V CDR1 and CDR2: LNHDA, SQIVND (reference sequence). V gave up 10 bases and J gave up 6 bases; unmatched junction bases: 19. CDR3 length: 18 amino acids. Here the CDR3 DNA reads TGTGCCACACCAGTAAATGGGGCTAGCGGGAGGTTCCCCGGGGAGCTGTTTTTT. It translates to CATPVNGASGRFPGELFF.

V gene TRBV5-1 combines with J gene TRBJ2-5, with D uncertain. V was trimmed by 4 bases and J by 2 bases, leaving 12 bases between them. CDR1 is SGHRS and CDR2 is YFSETQ in the germline V gene. This CDR3 region has 14 residues. Here the CDR3 DNA reads TGCGCCAGCAGCACTATGGGTATTCAAGAGACCCAGTACTTC. Translation gives CASSTMGIQETQYF.

The CDR3 coding sequence is TGTGCCACCAGCAGAGATCTACAGGGAAATCAGCCCCAGCATTTT. Its translation: CATSRDLQGNQPQHF. The chain uses TRBV15 and TRBJ1-5, with a weak D call TRBD1 (6 bases). This CDR3 region has 15 residues. V shed 0 bases and J shed 4 bases, with 10 bases lying between them. Germline V CDR1 and CDR2: LNHNV, YYDKDF (reference sequence).

The V gene is TRBV6-2 or TRBV6-3, the J gene TRBJ1-3; D remains unclear. The CDR3 has 14 residues. The V end lost 6 bases, the J end lost 0 bases, and 9 bases lay between the germline ends. CDR1 and CDR2 (germline): MNHEY, SVGEGT. CDR3 nucleotides: TGTGCCAGCAGACCTAGTAGCTCTGGAAACACCATATATTTT. Translating it yields CASRPSSSGNTIYF.

The chain couples TRBV30 to TRBJ2-2; weak D call: TRBD1 (5 bases). Per the germline V gene, CDR1 is GTSNPN and CDR2 is SVGIG (reference sequence). V dropped 7 bases and J dropped 5 bases, with 17 bases sitting between them. The CDR3 is made up of 14 amino acids. CDR3 sequence (DNA): TGTGCCTACAAAGGGGCAGATGGAACCGGGGAGCTGTTTTTT. Translated: CAYKGADGTGELFF.

The J gene is TRBJ2-2, the V gene TRBV5-8, with a tentative D call TRBD1 (6 bases). Germline loops: CDR1 SGHTS, CDR2 YDEGEE. V was pared by 0 bases and J by 2 bases, with 14 bases between. The CDR3 runs to 17 residues. The CDR3 region has the DNA TGTGCCAGCAGCTTGGCGGGACAATCCACTAACACCGGGGAGCTGTTTTTT. Amino acids: CASSLAGQSTNTGELFF.

The sample holds one count of this clone. The chain couples TRBV28 to TRBJ2-4; the match to TRBD1 covers 7 bases. This CDR3 is 16 amino acids long. Trimming cost V 1 base and J 6 bases; bases outside gene matches: 9. Germline-derived CDR1 and CDR2 are MDHEN and SYDVKM. CDR3: CASSLFGRGTGNIQYF. Written as DNA, the CDR3 is TGTGCCAGCAGTTTATTTGGCAGGGGGACCGGAAACATTCAGTACTTC.

CDR3 sequence: CASSERLSGSYEQFF. The CDR3 bases are TGTGCCAGCAGCGAGCGACTTAGCGGGAGTTACGAGCAGTTCTTC. The rearrangement links TRBV9 to TRBJ2-1; TRBD2 agrees at 9 bases. The CDR3 has 15 amino acids. Germline CDR1 reads SGDLS; CDR2 reads YYNGEE. The V gene end was trimmed by 3 bases and the J gene end by 10 bases; junction bases not matched to a gene: 11.

The V call is TRBV27, the J call TRBJ2-2; D remains unclear. Deletions cut 5 bases from V and 4 bases from J, with 20 bases between. The CDR3 runs 17 residues. Germline loops: CDR1 MNHEY, CDR2 SMNVEV (reference sequence). The CDR3: CASSPSHPGYRTGELFF. The CDR3 DNA reads TGTGCCAGCAGTCCCTCCCACCCCGGGTACCGCACCGGGGAGCTGTTTTTT.

DNA of the CDR3: TGTGCCAGCAGCCGCAGGGCCGACACTGAAGCTTTCTTT. It specifies CASSRRADTEAFF. This chain links TRBV6-5 with TRBJ1-1; TRBD1 might be the D (5 bases). There are 13 residues in the CDR3. Germline CDR1 and CDR2: MNHEY and SVGAGI. The V end lost 6 bases, the J end lost 3 bases, and 11 bases lay between the germline ends.

V gene TRBV5-1 combines with J gene TRBJ1-4, with D possibly being TRBD1 (5 bases). The length of the CDR3 is 16 residues. V shed 0 bases and J shed 5 bases, with 14 bases lying between them. Germline V gene sequence: CDR1 SGHRS, CDR2 YFSETQ. CDR3 amino acids: CASSLAGLDMNEKLFF. The CDR3 bases are TGCGCCAGCAGCTTGGCGGGCTTGGACATGAATGAAAAACTGTTTTTT.

The chain carries TRBV24-1 and TRBJ1-2; no firm D call. Trimming shortened V by 3 bases and J by 2 bases, and 9 bases separated the two germline ends. CDR1 is KGHDR, CDR2 SFDVKD, per germline. CDR3 size: 14 residues. The CDR3: CATSDLTRNYGYTF. The CDR3 nucleotides are TGTGCCACCAGTGATCTGACAAGGAACTATGGCTACACCTTC.

The chain has TRBV3-1 (or the pseudogene TRBV3-2) and TRBJ2-5, with 14 bases that match TRBD2. The CDR3 loop spans 18 amino acids. Trimming cost V 5 bases and J 3 bases; bases outside gene matches: 11. Looked up from germline, CDR1 is LGHDT and CDR2 is YNNKEL (reference sequence). The CDR3 spells CASSSTSGGVRVKETQYF. For the CDR3, the DNA is TGTGCCAGCAGCTCGACTAGCGGGGGGGTCAGGGTTAAAGAGACCCAGTACTTC.

The DNA of the CDR3 is TGTGCCAGCAGTTCCAGGGATGTAGATACGCAGTATTTT. It specifies CASSSRDVDTQYF. The J gene is TRBJ2-3, the V gene TRBV28; D may be TRBD1 (5 bases). From germline, CDR1 is MDHEN and CDR2 SYDVKM. The CDR3 is 13 amino acids. V was trimmed by 4 bases and J by 5 bases, leaving 10 bases between them.

This clone was counted once. The rearrangement joins TRBV12-3 or TRBV12-4 to TRBJ2-2, with a possible D match to TRBD2 (6 bases). V lost 3 bases and J lost 4, with 6 bases in between. The CDR3 spans 13 residues. The DNA of the CDR3 is TGTGCCAGCAGTTTGCGGGGCACCGGGGAGCTGTTTTTT. This translates into CASSLRGTGELFF.

CDR3 sequence (DNA): TGCGCCAGCAGCCCGGGACAGGGGGATCAGCCCCAGCATTTT. Translation gives CASSPGQGDQPQHF. J is TRBJ1-5 and V is TRBV5-1, with 11 positions matching TRBD1. V shed 4 bases, J shed 5 bases, and the junction held 2 bases outside the gene matches. Looked up from germline, CDR1 is SGHRS and CDR2 is YFSETQ. This CDR3 is 14 amino acids long.

The chain recombines TRBV29-1 with TRBJ2-7; perhaps TRBD2 as D (5 bases). V was clipped by 4 bases and J by 3 bases, with 16 bases between them. Per germline, CDR1 SQVTM and CDR2 ANQGSEA. The CDR3 is 14 residues long. The CDR3: CSVAKRTGSYEQYF. The CDR3 DNA reads TGCAGCGTTGCGAAAAGGACGGGGAGCTACGAGCAGTACTTC.

The chain joins TRBV28 to TRBJ2-1; the D gene is possibly TRBD2 (6 bases). There are 17 residues in the CDR3. The germline V gene encodes CDR1 MDHEN and CDR2 SYDVKM. Trimming left V 1 base short and J 5 bases short, with 18 bases between. The CDR3 reads CASSLFGSGRQNNEQFF. The DNA of the CDR3 is TGTGCCAGCAGTTTATTTGGTAGCGGACGCCAGAACAATGAGCAGTTCTTC. Drawing the rest from reference TRBV28 and TRBJ2-1, the complete variable domain is DVKVTQSSRYLVKRTGEKVFLECVQDMDHENMFWYRQDPGLGLRLIYFSYDVKMKEKGDIPEGYSVSREKKERFSLILESASTNQTSMYLCASSLFGSGRQNNEQFFGPGTRLTVL.

The chain uses TRBV25-1 and TRBJ1-1; maybe TRBD1 (5 bases). Germline V CDR1 and CDR2: MGHDK, SYGVNS. Trimming stripped 5 bases from V and 7 bases from J, with 8 bases between. The CDR3 totals 11 residues. CDR3 region: CASSPGFEAFF. DNA of the CDR3: TGTGCCAGCAGTCCAGGGTTTGAAGCTTTCTTT.